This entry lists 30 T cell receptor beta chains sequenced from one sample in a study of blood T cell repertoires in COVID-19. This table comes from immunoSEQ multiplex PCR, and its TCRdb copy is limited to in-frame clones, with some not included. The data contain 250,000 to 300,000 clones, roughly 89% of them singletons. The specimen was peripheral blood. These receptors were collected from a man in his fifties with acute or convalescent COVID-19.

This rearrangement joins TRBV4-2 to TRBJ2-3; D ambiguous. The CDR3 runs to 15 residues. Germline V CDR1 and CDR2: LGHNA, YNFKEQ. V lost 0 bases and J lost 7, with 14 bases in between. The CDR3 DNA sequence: TGTGCCAGCAGCCAAGATAGGCGCCCACAGAATACGCAGTATTTT. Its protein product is CASSQDRRPQNTQYF.

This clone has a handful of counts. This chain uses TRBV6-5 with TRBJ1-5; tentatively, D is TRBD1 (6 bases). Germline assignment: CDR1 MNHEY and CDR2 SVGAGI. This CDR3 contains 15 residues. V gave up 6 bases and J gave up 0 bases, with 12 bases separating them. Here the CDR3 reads CASSLQGFSNQPQHF. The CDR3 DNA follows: TGTGCCAGCAGCTTACAGGGATTTAGCAATCAGCCCCAGCATTTT.

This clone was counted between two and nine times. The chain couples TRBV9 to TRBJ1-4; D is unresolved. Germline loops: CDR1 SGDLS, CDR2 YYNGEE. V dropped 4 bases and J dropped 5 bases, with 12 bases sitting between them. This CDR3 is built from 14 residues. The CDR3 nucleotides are TGTGCCAGCAGCCTCGGGTTGGCCAATGAAAAACTGTTTTTT. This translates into CASSLGLANEKLFF.

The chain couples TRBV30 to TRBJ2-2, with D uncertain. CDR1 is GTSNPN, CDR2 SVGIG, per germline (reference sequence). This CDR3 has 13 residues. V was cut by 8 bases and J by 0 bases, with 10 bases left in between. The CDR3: CARLLSNTGELFF. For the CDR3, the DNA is TGTGCCCGGCTACTATCGAACACCGGGGAGCTGTTTTTT.

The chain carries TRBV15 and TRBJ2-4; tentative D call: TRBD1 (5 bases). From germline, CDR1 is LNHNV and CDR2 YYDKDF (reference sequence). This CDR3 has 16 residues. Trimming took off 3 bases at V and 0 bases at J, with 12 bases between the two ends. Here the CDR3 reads CATSSTGNLAKNIQYF. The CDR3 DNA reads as TGTGCCACCAGCAGCACAGGAAACCTAGCCAAAAACATTCAGTACTTC.

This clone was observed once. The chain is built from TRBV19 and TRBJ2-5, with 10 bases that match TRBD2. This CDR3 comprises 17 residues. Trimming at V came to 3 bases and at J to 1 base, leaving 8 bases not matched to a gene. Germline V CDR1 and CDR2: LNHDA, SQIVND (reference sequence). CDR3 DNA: TGTGCCAGTAGTATCCCCCAGCTAGCGGGGGTCCAAGAGACCCAGTACTTC. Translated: CASSIPQLAGVQETQYF.

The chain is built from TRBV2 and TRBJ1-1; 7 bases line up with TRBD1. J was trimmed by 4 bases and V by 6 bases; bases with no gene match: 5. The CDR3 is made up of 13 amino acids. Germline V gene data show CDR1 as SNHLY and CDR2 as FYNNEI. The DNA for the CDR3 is TGTGCCAGCAGCGGGGACAGAGGCACTGAAGCTTTCTTT. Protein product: CASSGDRGTEAFF.

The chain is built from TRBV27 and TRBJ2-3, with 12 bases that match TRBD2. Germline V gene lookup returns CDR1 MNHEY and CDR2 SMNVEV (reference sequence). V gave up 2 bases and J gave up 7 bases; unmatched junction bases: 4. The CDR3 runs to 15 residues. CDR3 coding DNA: TGTGCCAGCAGTTTAGCTAGCGGGGGGGTGAATACGCAGTATTTT. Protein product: CASSLASGGVNTQYF.

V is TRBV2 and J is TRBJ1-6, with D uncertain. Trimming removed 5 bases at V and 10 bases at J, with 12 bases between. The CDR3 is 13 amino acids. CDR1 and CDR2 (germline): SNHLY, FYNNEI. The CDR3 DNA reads TGTGCCAGCAGTACTAGCACCGAATCACCCCTCCACTTT. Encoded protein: CASSTSTESPLHF. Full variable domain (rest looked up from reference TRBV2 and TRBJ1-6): EPEVTQTPSHQVTQMGQEVILRCVPISNHLYFYWYRQILGQKVEFLVSFYNNEISEKSEIFDDQFSVERPDGSNFTLKIRSTKLEDSAMYFCASSTSTESPLHFGNGTRLTVT.

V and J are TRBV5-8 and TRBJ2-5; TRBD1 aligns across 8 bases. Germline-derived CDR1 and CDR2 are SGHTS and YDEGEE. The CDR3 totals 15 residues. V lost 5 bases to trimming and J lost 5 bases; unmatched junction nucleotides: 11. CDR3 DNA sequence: TGTGCCAGCAGGCCGCCGGGACAGGTCCCGGAGACCCAGTACTTC. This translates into CASRPPGQVPETQYF.

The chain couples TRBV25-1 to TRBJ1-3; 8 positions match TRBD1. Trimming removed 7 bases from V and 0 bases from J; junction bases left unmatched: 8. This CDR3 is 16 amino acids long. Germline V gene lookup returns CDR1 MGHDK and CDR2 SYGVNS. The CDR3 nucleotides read TGTGCCAGCACCCCGGGACAGGCCCTCTCTGGAAACACCATATATTTT. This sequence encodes CASTPGQALSGNTIYF. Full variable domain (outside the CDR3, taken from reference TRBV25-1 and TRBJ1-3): EADIYQTPRYLVIGTGKKITLECSQTMGHDKMYWYQQDPGMELHLIHYSYGVNSTEKGDLSSESTVSRIRTEHFPLTLESARPSHTSQYLCASTPGQALSGNTIYFGEGSWLTVV.

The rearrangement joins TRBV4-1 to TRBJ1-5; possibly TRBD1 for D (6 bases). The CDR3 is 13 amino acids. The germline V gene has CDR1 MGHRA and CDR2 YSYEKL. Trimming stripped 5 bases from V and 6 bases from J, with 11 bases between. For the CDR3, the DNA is TGCGCCAGCAGCGACCAGGGGATTCAGCCCCAGCATTTT. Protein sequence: CASSDQGIQPQHF.

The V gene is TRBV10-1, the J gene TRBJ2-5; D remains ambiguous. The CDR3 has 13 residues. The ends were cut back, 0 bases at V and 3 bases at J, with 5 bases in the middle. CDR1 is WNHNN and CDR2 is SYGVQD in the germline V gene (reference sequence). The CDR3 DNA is TGCGCCAGCAGTGAGTCAACAGAAGAGACCCAGTACTTC. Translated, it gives CASSESTEETQYF.

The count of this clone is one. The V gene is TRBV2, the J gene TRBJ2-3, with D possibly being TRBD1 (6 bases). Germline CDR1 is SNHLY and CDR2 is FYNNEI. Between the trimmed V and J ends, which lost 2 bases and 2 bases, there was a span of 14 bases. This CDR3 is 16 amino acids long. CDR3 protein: CASSEMITGSTDTQYF. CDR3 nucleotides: TGTGCCAGCAGTGAAATGATTACAGGGTCCACAGATACGCAGTATTTT.

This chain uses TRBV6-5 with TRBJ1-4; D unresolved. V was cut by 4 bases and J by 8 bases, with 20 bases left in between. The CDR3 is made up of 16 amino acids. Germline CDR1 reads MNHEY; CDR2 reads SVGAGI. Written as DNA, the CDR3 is TGTGCCAGCAGTTCCCTCCCCGGGAGGGAAAGGGAAAAACTGTTTTTT. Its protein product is CASSSLPGREREKLFF.

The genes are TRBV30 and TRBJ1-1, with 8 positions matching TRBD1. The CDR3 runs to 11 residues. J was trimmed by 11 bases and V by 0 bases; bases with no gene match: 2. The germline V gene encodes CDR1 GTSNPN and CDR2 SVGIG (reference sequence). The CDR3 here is CAWSVQGVAFF. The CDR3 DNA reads TGTGCCTGGAGTGTACAGGGGGTGGCTTTCTTT.

Written as DNA, the CDR3 is TGTGCCAGCAGTTACAGGAGACAGGGGGCTTTTGAGCAGTTCTTC. Residues: CASSYRRQGAFEQFF. The chain uses TRBV6-5 and TRBJ2-1; 10 bases map to TRBD1. CDR3 length: 15 amino acids. CDR1 MNHEY and CDR2 SVGAGI come from the germline V gene. Unmatched junction bases numbered 7, after V lost 2 bases and J lost 9 bases.

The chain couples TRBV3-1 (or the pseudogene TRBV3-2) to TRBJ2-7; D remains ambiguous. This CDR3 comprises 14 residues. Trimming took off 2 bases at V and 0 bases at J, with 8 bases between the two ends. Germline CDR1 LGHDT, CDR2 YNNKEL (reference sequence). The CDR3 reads CASSQTAPSYEQYF. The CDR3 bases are TGTGCCAGCAGCCAAACTGCACCCTCCTACGAGCAGTACTTC.

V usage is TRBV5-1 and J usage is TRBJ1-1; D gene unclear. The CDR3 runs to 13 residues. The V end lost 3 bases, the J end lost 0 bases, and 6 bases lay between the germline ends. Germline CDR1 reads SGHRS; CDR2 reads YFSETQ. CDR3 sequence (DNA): TGCGCCAGCAGCTCCCAGATGAACACTGAAGCTTTCTTT. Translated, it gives CASSSQMNTEAFF.

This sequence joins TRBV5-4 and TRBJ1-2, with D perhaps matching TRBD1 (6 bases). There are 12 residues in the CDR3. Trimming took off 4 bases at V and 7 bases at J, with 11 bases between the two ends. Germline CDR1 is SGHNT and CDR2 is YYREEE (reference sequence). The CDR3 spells CASSTLGGGYTF. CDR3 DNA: TGTGCCAGCAGCACACTAGGGGGTGGCTACACCTTC.

The CDR3 reads CASSPHGGDNTGELFF. The CDR3 DNA sequence: TGTGCCAGCAGCCCCCACGGTGGAGACAACACCGGGGAGCTGTTTTTT. The chain employs TRBV9 and TRBJ2-2; D remains unclear. Between the trimmed V and J ends, which lost 4 bases and 2 bases, there was a span of 15 bases. Germline values: CDR1 SGDLS, CDR2 YYNGEE. This CDR3 has 16 amino acids.

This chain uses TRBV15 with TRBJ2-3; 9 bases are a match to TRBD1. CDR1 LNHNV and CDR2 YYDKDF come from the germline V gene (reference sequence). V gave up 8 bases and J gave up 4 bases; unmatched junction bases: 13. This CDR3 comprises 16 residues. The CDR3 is CATGLKGTGFPDTQYF. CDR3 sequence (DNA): TGTGCCACCGGATTGAAAGGGACAGGGTTCCCAGATACGCAGTATTTT.

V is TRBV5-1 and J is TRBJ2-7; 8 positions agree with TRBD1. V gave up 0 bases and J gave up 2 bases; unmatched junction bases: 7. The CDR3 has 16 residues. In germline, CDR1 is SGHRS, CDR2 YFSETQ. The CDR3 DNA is TGCGCCAGCAGCTTGGCCCCGACAGGGGATACCTACGAGCAGTACTTC. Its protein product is CASSLAPTGDTYEQYF.

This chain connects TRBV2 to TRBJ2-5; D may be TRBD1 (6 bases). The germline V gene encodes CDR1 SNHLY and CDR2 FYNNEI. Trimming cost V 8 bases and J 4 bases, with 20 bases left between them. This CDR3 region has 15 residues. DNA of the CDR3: TGTGCCAGCTGGGGCCCCGGGGACACTGGAGAGACCCAGTACTTC. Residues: CASWGPGDTGETQYF.

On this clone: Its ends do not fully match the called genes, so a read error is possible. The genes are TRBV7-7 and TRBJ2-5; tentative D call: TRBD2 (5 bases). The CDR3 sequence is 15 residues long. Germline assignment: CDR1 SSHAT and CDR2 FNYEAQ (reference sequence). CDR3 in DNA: TGTGCTAGCAGCTTAGCGTCAAGTCCCGGGGAGACCCAGTACTTC. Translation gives CASSLASSPGETQYF.

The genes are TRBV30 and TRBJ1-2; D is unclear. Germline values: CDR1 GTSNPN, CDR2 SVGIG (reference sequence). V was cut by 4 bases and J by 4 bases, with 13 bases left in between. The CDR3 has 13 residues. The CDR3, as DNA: TGTGCCTGGACCGTCTGGACTTCCTATGGCTACACCTTC. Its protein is CAWTVWTSYGYTF.

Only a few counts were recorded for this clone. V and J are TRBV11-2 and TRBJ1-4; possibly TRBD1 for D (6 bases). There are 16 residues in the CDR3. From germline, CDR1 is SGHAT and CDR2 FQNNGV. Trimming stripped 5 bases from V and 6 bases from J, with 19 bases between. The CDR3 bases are TGTGCCAGCAGCCCCACCCCAGGGGCCAGGGATGAAAAACTGTTTTTT. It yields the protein CASSPTPGARDEKLFF.

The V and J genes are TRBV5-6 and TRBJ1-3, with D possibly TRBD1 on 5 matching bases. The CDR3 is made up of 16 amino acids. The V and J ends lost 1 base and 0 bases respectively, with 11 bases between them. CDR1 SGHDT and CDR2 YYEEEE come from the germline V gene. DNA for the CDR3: TGTGCCAGCAGCTTGCCGCAGGGTGTCTCTGGAAACACCATATATTTT. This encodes CASSLPQGVSGNTIYF.

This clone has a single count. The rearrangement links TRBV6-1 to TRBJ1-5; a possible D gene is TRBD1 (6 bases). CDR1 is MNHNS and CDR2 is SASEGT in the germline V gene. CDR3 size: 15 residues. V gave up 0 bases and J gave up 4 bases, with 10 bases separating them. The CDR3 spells CASSEAGTPNQPQHF. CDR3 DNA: TGTGCCAGCAGTGAAGCCGGGACACCAAATCAGCCCCAGCATTTT.

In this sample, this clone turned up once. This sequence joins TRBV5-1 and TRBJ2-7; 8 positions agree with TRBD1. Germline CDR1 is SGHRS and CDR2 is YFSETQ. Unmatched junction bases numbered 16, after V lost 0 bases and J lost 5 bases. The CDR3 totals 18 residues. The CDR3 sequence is CASSLGGGTGNLRDEQYF. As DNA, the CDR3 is TGCGCCAGCAGCTTGGGGGGTGGGACAGGTAACCTTCGGGACGAGCAGTACTTC.